A single sample is the source of the 8 T cell receptor beta chains below, sequenced in a study of blood T cells in healthy people across ages. A second PCR, run for about 7 to 11 cycles, used a sample-barcoded 5' primer plus a J-beta primer mix. TCRdb processed the 5' RACE reads anew with MiXCR; each CDR3 protein has one entry. The sample contains hundreds of thousands of distinct CDR3 sequences, 25% to 30% of which appear only once. Sequencing was done on a sample of blood. These receptors were taken from a woman at least 80 years old in good health.

The V and J genes are TRBV6-6 and TRBJ1-2; tentative D call: TRBD1 (5 bases). The CDR3 loop spans 15 amino acids. V was clipped by 7 bases and J by 3 bases, with 18 bases between them. Germline values: CDR1 MNHNY, CDR2 SVGAGI (reference sequence). The CDR3: CASTLLGADDYGYTF. The CDR3 nucleotides are TGTGCCAGCACCTTACTAGGGGCCGACGACTATGGCTACACCTTC.

This clonotype was counted at least ten times. This sequence joins TRBV2 and TRBJ2-5, with a tentative D call TRBD1 (5 bases). The CDR3 covers 16 residues. Germline V lookup: CDR1 SNHLY, CDR2 FYNNEI. V dropped 3 bases and J dropped 0 bases, with 14 bases sitting between them. CDR3 DNA sequence: TGTGCCAGCAGTGATGGCAGCGCAGGGTACCAAGAGACCCAGTACTTC. This codes for CASSDGSAGYQETQYF.

This clonotype has just a few counts. This rearrangement joins TRBV28 to TRBJ1-5; D is perhaps TRBD1 (6 bases). V lost 6 bases and J 6 bases, leaving 15 bases between the germline ends. This CDR3 comprises 14 residues. Germline V gives CDR1 MDHEN, CDR2 SYDVKM. CDR3: CASSLWTAGQPQHF. The CDR3 nucleotides read TGTGCCAGCAGCCTTTGGACAGCAGGTCAGCCCCAGCATTTT.

This clonotype was seen at least ten times. This sequence joins TRBV20-1 and TRBJ2-3, with 8 bases aligning to TRBD1. The CDR3 consists of 14 residues. Germline CDR1 DFQATT, CDR2 SNEGSKA (reference sequence). V lost 7 bases and J lost 2; bases outside the gene matches: 8. For the CDR3, the DNA is TGCAGTGGGTCGAGGACAGGGATCACAGATACGCAGTATTTT. Encoded protein: CSGSRTGITDTQYF.

This chain connects TRBV20-1 to TRBJ1-4; 7 bases align to TRBD1. In germline, CDR1 is DFQATT, CDR2 SNEGSKA (reference sequence). V lost 2 bases to trimming and J lost 5 bases; unmatched junction nucleotides: 2. The CDR3 spans 13 residues. The CDR3 region has the DNA TGCAGTGCTAGACAGGGGGTGAATGAAAAACTGTTTTTT. This encodes CSARQGVNEKLFF.

This clonotype came up many times. The V call is TRBV20-1, the J call TRBJ2-3, with 9 bases matching TRBD2. V lost 5 bases to trimming and J lost 4 bases; unmatched junction nucleotides: 7. The CDR3 sequence is 14 residues long. Germline V CDR1 and CDR2: DFQATT, SNEGSKA (reference sequence). The CDR3 loop reads CSAPGLAVADTQYF. The CDR3 nucleotides are TGCAGTGCTCCGGGACTAGCTGTCGCAGATACGCAGTATTTT.

The gene calls are TRBV6-5 and TRBJ1-3; D may be TRBD1 (6 bases). The CDR3 covers 16 residues. Germline V CDR1 and CDR2: MNHEY, SVGAGI. Trimming left V 2 bases short and J 4 bases short, with 15 bases between. CDR3 loop: CASSYREGGSGNTIYF. CDR3 nucleotide sequence: TGTGCCAGCAGTTACCGAGAAGGGGGGTCCGGAAACACCATATATTTT.

Many counts were recorded for this clonotype. The J gene is TRBJ2-3, the V gene TRBV28; weak D call: TRBD2 (6 bases). V was cut by 5 bases and J by 2 bases, with 11 bases left in between. This CDR3 has 14 amino acids. Germline values: CDR1 MDHEN, CDR2 SYDVKM. The DNA for the CDR3 is TGTGCCAGCAGTCTCGGGACTCCCACAGATACGCAGTATTTT. Translation gives CASSLGTPTDTQYF.